What follows is one T cell receptor beta chain and its context. The sample originates from a study of cytomegalovirus exposure and HLA in healthy donors. In the PCR, 60 Vbeta and 13 Jbeta primers were used. Sequenced by immunoSEQ multiplex PCR; TCRdb stores in-frame clones only, minus some. The data show around 100,000 clones, around 66% seen once. The clonotype was recovered from a man aged 18 to 30 in good health and CMV-seropositive. Sequencing input: PBMCs.

The DNA of the CDR3 is TGTGCCAGTAGTATGCGCGTCATGGATTCACCCCTCCACTTT. It specifies CASSMRVMDSPLHF. The chain couples TRBV19 to TRBJ1-6, with D unclear. The V end was cut by 3 bases, the J end by 8 bases, with 11 bases between. The CDR3 has 14 amino acids. Germline CDR1 reads LNHDA; CDR2 reads SQIVND (reference sequence).